This T cell receptor beta chain was retrieved from a study of T cells in Graves' hyperthyroidism and ophthalmopathy. General study findings and limits: Model-based prediction identified ophthalmopathy a median about 6.8 months prior to its onset. Blood shared most expanded thyroid clonotypes above 0.001.

RNA transcripts were the template for amplifying TCR beta CDR3 regions. HTBI primers were employed in a first-round RT-PCR of the TCR CDR3. MiXCR, applied by TCRdb to the multiplex PCR reads, yields one record per CDR3 protein. The sample records over 250,000 distinct CDR3 sequences, about 18% being singletons. The CDR3 has 15 residues. The V and J ends lost 1 base and 1 base respectively, with 11 bases between them. Germline CDR1 is DFQATT and CDR2 is SNEGSKA (reference sequence). The sample holds many counts of this clonotype. Its antigen is not identified. The chain combines TRBV20-1 with TRBJ2-1; unclear D gene. The sample taken for sequencing was blood. This clonotype was sampled from a woman aged 60-75 years with Graves' ophthalmopathy. CDR3 in DNA: TGCAGTGCTAGAGTGGGCGTCGAATCCTACAATGAGCAGTTCTTC. Amino acids: CSARVGVESYNEQFF.